These T cell receptor beta chains were read from a single sample in a study of OX40 agonist ivuxolimab in advanced cancers. Profiling relied on immunoSEQ multiplex PCR, and the TCRdb table lists in-frame clones only, not all of them. Of 65,000 to 85,000 clones in the sample, around four fifths were seen once. Source: CD4+ or CD8+ T cells sorted from blood, taken in a trial of the OX40 agonist ivuxolimab. These TCRs come from an adult with an advanced solid tumor such as melanoma, head and neck, liver or kidney cancer. CDR3s include the opening cysteine and the closing phenylalanine or tryptophan. The D gene is left open where the match is weak. Rows may omit the clone size; those that give it use once, few, many or a size class.

v_call: TRBV7-9
j_call: TRBJ2-5
clone_size: .
d_call: TRBD1
cdr3_aa: CASSSAGQGEETQYF
cdr3_nt: TGTGCCAGCAGCTCCGCCGGACAGGGAGAAGAGACCCAGTACTTC

v_call: TRBV9
j_call: TRBJ2-1
clone_size: .
d_call: .
cdr3_aa: CASSAYRDWPNEQFF
cdr3_nt: TGTGCCAGCAGCGCTTACCGGGACTGGCCCAATGAGCAGTTCTTC

v_call: TRBV6-1
j_call: TRBJ2-3
clone_size: .
d_call: .
cdr3_aa: CASSESRGGRVGYF
cdr3_nt: TGTGCCAGCAGTGAAAGTCGCGGGGGCAGGGTAGGATATTTT

v_call: TRBV6-5
j_call: TRBJ1-4
clone_size: .
d_call: .
cdr3_aa: CASSYRLAASGAPLFF
cdr3_nt: TGTGCCAGCAGTTACCGCCTGGCCGCATCCGGAGCCCCACTGTTTTTT

v_call: TRBV7-2
j_call: TRBJ2-2
clone_size: .
d_call: TRBD2
cdr3_aa: CASSSLGGTGELFF
cdr3_nt: TGTGCCAGCAGCTCCTTGGGGGGGACCGGGGAGCTGTTTTTT

v_call: TRBV5-1
j_call: TRBJ2-2
clone_size: .
d_call: .
cdr3_aa: CASSLAATTGELFF
cdr3_nt: TGCGCCAGCAGCTTGGCGGCGACCACCGGGGAGCTGTTTTTT

v_call: TRBV9
j_call: TRBJ1-2
clone_size: few
d_call: .
cdr3_aa: CARSNRVSKDGYTF
cdr3_nt: TGTGCCAGAAGCAACAGGGTGTCCAAGGATGGCTACACCTTC

v_call: TRBV19
j_call: TRBJ2-7
clone_size: .
d_call: TRBD2
cdr3_aa: CASSILAGDGEQYF
cdr3_nt: TGTGCCAGTAGTATATTAGCGGGAGACGGCGAGCAGTACTTC

v_call: TRBV27
j_call: TRBJ2-7
clone_size: .
d_call: .
cdr3_aa: CASSYSLTSREQYF
cdr3_nt: TGTGCCAGCAGTTATTCCCTAACCTCTCGGGAGCAGTACTTC

v_call: TRBV28
j_call: TRBJ1-4
clone_size: once
d_call: .
cdr3_aa: CASSLIRSTNEKLFF
cdr3_nt: TGTGCCAGCAGTTTAATCCGTTCAACTAATGAAAAACTGTTTTTT

v_call: TRBV6-1
j_call: TRBJ2-7
clone_size: .
d_call: TRBD2
cdr3_aa: CASSWEGDGSYEQYF
cdr3_nt: TGTGCCAGCAGCTGGGAGGGAGACGGGTCCTACGAGCAGTACTTC

v_call: TRBV2
j_call: TRBJ2-7
clone_size: .
d_call: .
cdr3_aa: CASRMDGGSGEQYF
cdr3_nt: TGTGCCAGCAGGATGGACGGGGGCTCGGGCGAGCAGTACTTC

v_call: TRBV5-1
j_call: TRBJ2-3
clone_size: .
d_call: TRBD1
cdr3_aa: CASSRGQDVRGTDTQYF
cdr3_nt: TGCGCCAGCAGCCGAGGACAGGACGTCAGGGGCACAGATACGCAGTATTTT

v_call: TRBV4-1
j_call: TRBJ1-3
clone_size: .
d_call: TRBD1
cdr3_aa: CASSSGGFSSGNTIYF
cdr3_nt: TGCGCCAGCAGCTCAGGGGGCTTTTCCTCTGGAAACACCATATATTTT

v_call: TRBV14
j_call: TRBJ2-4
clone_size: once
d_call: .
cdr3_aa: CASSQTGVLQYF
cdr3_nt: TGTGCCAGCAGCCAGACAGGTGTACTTCAGTACTTC

v_call: TRBV2
j_call: TRBJ1-1
clone_size: .
d_call: .
cdr3_aa: CASTQGSRGAFF
cdr3_nt: TGTGCCAGCACCCAAGGTAGCCGTGGGGCTTTCTTT

v_call: TRBV5-1
j_call: TRBJ2-7
clone_size: .
d_call: TRBD2
cdr3_aa: CASSIASGSSYEQYF
cdr3_nt: TGCGCCAGCAGTATTGCTAGCGGGAGTTCCTACGAGCAGTACTTC

v_call: TRBV7-2
j_call: TRBJ1-2
clone_size: .
d_call: .
cdr3_aa: CASSFSRGEGGYTF
cdr3_nt: TGTGCCAGCAGCTTTTCCAGGGGAGAAGGGGGCTACACCTTC

v_call: TRBV11-2
j_call: TRBJ2-5
clone_size: .
d_call: .
cdr3_aa: CASSLVLGAHQETQYF
cdr3_nt: TGTGCCAGCAGCTTAGTGCTAGGGGCACACCAAGAGACCCAGTACTTC

v_call: TRBV11-3
j_call: TRBJ2-2
clone_size: .
d_call: TRBD2
cdr3_aa: CASSLGRSSGNTGELFF
cdr3_nt: TGTGCCAGCAGCTTAGGGAGGTCTAGCGGGAACACCGGGGAGCTGTTTTTT

v_call: TRBV6-6
j_call: TRBJ2-2
clone_size: once
d_call: TRBD1
cdr3_aa: CASGYRDRRFGELFF
cdr3_nt: TGTGCCAGCGGGTACCGGGACAGGAGGTTCGGGGAGCTGTTTTTT

v_call: TRBV11-3
j_call: TRBJ1-3
clone_size: .
d_call: .
cdr3_aa: CASSSSTERNTIYF
cdr3_nt: TGTGCCAGCAGCTCGTCGACAGAACGAAACACCATATATTTT

v_call: TRBV28
j_call: TRBJ2-1
clone_size: .
d_call: .
cdr3_aa: CASSLFLGGVRFF
cdr3_nt: TGTGCCAGCAGTTTATTTCTAGGAGGAGTGCGGTTCTTC

v_call: TRBV6-5
j_call: TRBJ1-3
clone_size: .
d_call: .
cdr3_aa: CASSYSATGNTIYF
cdr3_nt: TGTGCCAGCAGTTACTCCGCAACTGGAAACACCATATATTTT

v_call: TRBV29-1
j_call: TRBJ1-5
clone_size: .
d_call: .
cdr3_aa: CSVTNSGDQPQHF
cdr3_nt: TGCAGCGTGACAAATTCAGGGGATCAGCCCCAGCATTTT

v_call: TRBV7-2
j_call: TRBJ2-3
clone_size: .
d_call: TRBD2
cdr3_aa: CASSSMRGLAEYTDTQYF
cdr3_nt: TGTGCCAGCAGCTCCATGAGAGGACTAGCGGAGTACACAGATACGCAGTATTTT

v_call: TRBV7-3
j_call: TRBJ2-1
clone_size: .
d_call: TRBD2
cdr3_aa: CASSLRSAGEVEQFF
cdr3_nt: TGTGCCAGCAGCTTACGATCAGCGGGAGAAGTTGAGCAGTTCTTC

v_call: TRBV19
j_call: TRBJ1-2
clone_size: .
d_call: .
cdr3_aa: CASSKGGINYGYTF
cdr3_nt: TGTGCCAGTAGTAAGGGCGGAATTAACTATGGCTACACCTTC

v_call: TRBV5-4
j_call: TRBJ2-3
clone_size: .
d_call: TRBD2
cdr3_aa: CASSLGGFQGNPSTDTQYF
cdr3_nt: TGTGCCAGCAGCCTGGGGGGGTTTCAGGGAAACCCTAGCACAGATACGCAGTATTTT

v_call: TRBV19
j_call: TRBJ1-5
clone_size: once
d_call: .
cdr3_aa: CATGGTSNQPQHF
cdr3_nt: TGTGCCACCGGGGGGACTAGCAATCAGCCCCAGCATTTT

v_call: TRBV11-2
j_call: TRBJ2-3
clone_size: .
d_call: TRBD2
cdr3_aa: CASSFAGTRSDTQYF
cdr3_nt: TGTGCCAGCAGCTTCGCCGGGACTAGATCAGATACGCAGTATTTT

v_call: TRBV7-6
j_call: TRBJ1-2
clone_size: .
d_call: .
cdr3_aa: CASSLSSANYGYTF
cdr3_nt: TGTGCCAGCAGCTTGTCCTCAGCTAACTATGGCTACACCTTC

v_call: TRBV7-2
j_call: TRBJ2-3
clone_size: few
d_call: .
cdr3_aa: CASSLAGGMNTDTQYF
cdr3_nt: TGTGCCAGCAGCTTAGCGGGGGGTATGAACACAGATACGCAGTATTTT

v_call: TRBV18
j_call: TRBJ1-1
clone_size: .
d_call: .
cdr3_aa: CASSTTVSTEAFF
cdr3_nt: TGTGCCAGCTCGACCACTGTCAGCACTGAAGCTTTCTTT

v_call: TRBV7-2
j_call: TRBJ2-1
clone_size: .
d_call: .
cdr3_aa: CASSLGVANEQFF
cdr3_nt: TGTGCCAGCAGCTTAGGGGTAGCCAATGAGCAGTTCTTC

v_call: TRBV10-1
j_call: TRBJ2-7
clone_size: few
d_call: .
cdr3_aa: CASSEGTLPYEQYF
cdr3_nt: TGCGCCAGCAGTGAAGGGACCTTACCCTACGAGCAGTACTTC

v_call: TRBV7-3
j_call: TRBJ2-3
clone_size: .
d_call: .
cdr3_aa: CASSSNVLPTDTQYF
cdr3_nt: TGTGCCAGCAGCTCCAACGTCCTACCCACAGATACGCAGTATTTT

v_call: TRBV6-6
j_call: TRBJ1-2
clone_size: .
d_call: .
cdr3_aa: CASSYIGSNYGYTF
cdr3_nt: TGTGCCAGCAGTTACATAGGCAGCAACTATGGCTACACCTTC

v_call: TRBV7-3
j_call: TRBJ1-4
clone_size: .
d_call: .
cdr3_aa: CASSLAGTNEKLFF
cdr3_nt: TGTGCCAGCAGCTTGGCGGGCACGAATGAAAAACTGTTTTTT

v_call: TRBV30
j_call: TRBJ1-6
clone_size: .
d_call: .
cdr3_aa: CAWSLTGTSYNSPLHF
cdr3_nt: TGTGCCTGGAGCCTAACAGGCACCTCCTATAATTCACCCCTCCACTTT

v_call: TRBV19
j_call: TRBJ1-4
clone_size: once
d_call: TRBD1
cdr3_aa: CATSDRGLEFDEKLFF
cdr3_nt: TGTGCCACCTCGGACAGGGGGCTCGAATTTGATGAAAAACTGTTTTTT

v_call: TRBV6-5
j_call: TRBJ2-2
clone_size: .
d_call: TRBD1
cdr3_aa: CASSGQAGFAGELFF
cdr3_nt: TGTGCCAGCAGTGGACAGGCAGGGTTCGCCGGGGAGCTGTTTTTT

v_call: TRBV6-5
j_call: TRBJ1-1
clone_size: few
d_call: TRBD1
cdr3_aa: CASSSLTGAAEAFF
cdr3_nt: TGTGCCAGCAGTTCCCTGACAGGGGCGGCTGAAGCTTTCTTT

v_call: TRBV27
j_call: TRBJ2-2
clone_size: .
d_call: TRBD1
cdr3_aa: CASSFVPGTGVDGELFF
cdr3_nt: TGTGCCAGCAGTTTCGTCCCCGGGACAGGGGTGGACGGGGAGCTGTTTTTT

v_call: TRBV9
j_call: TRBJ1-3
clone_size: .
d_call: .
cdr3_aa: CASSQMVGTDSGNTIYF
cdr3_nt: TGTGCCAGCAGCCAGATGGTGGGAACTGACTCCGGAAACACCATATATTTT

v_call: TRBV6-1
j_call: TRBJ1-6
clone_size: .
d_call: .
cdr3_aa: CASSVSPYGNSPLHF
cdr3_nt: TGTGCCAGCAGTGTCAGTCCCTACGGTAATTCACCCCTCCACTTT

v_call: TRBV21-1
j_call: TRBJ2-6
clone_size: .
d_call: .
cdr3_aa: CASSKDGKDYSGANVLTF
cdr3_nt: TGTGCCAGCAGCAAAGATGGGAAGGATTACTCTGGGGCCAACGTCCTGACTTTC

v_call: TRBV5-1
j_call: TRBJ2-2
clone_size: .
d_call: TRBD2
cdr3_aa: CASRSIAGGPGELFF
cdr3_nt: TGCGCCAGCAGGTCGATAGCGGGAGGGCCCGGGGAGCTGTTTTTT

v_call: TRBV9
j_call: TRBJ2-7
clone_size: .
d_call: .
cdr3_aa: CASSAGGEGVSYEQYF
cdr3_nt: TGTGCCAGCAGCGCGGGGGGAGAGGGGGTCTCCTACGAGCAGTACTTC

v_call: TRBV4-2
j_call: TRBJ1-5
clone_size: .
d_call: .
cdr3_aa: CASSQDRGSNQPQHF
cdr3_nt: TGTGCCAGCAGCCAAGACCGGGGGAGCAATCAGCCCCAGCATTTT

v_call: TRBV27
j_call: TRBJ2-2
clone_size: .
d_call: TRBD2
cdr3_aa: CASSTNLAGVVTGELFF
cdr3_nt: TGTGCCAGCAGTACCAACCTAGCGGGAGTGGTCACCGGGGAGCTGTTTTTT

v_call: TRBV28
j_call: TRBJ1-2
clone_size: .
d_call: .
cdr3_aa: CASSRSGYGYTF
cdr3_nt: TGTGCCAGCAGCCGATCAGGGTATGGCTACACCTTC

v_call: TRBV6-1
j_call: TRBJ1-2
clone_size: .
d_call: .
cdr3_aa: CASSGTPDRTNYGYTF
cdr3_nt: TGTGCCAGCAGTGGGACCCCGGACAGAACTAACTATGGCTACACCTTC

v_call: TRBV19
j_call: TRBJ1-5
clone_size: .
d_call: .
cdr3_aa: CASSMAPNQPQHF
cdr3_nt: TGTGCCAGTAGTATGGCTCCTAATCAGCCCCAGCATTTT